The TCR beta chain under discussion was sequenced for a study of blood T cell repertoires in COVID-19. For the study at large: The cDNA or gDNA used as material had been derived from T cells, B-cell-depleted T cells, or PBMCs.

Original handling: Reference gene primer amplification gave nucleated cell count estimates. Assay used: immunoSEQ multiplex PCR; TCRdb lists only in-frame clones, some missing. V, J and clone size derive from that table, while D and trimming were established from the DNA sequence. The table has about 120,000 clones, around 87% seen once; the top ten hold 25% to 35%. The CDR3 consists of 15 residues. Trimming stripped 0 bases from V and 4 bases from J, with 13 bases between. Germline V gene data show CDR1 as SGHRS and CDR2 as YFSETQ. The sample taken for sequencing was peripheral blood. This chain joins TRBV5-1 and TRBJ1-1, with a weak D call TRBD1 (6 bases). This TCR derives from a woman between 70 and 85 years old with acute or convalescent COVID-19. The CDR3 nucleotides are TGCGCCAGCAGCTTGGCCGGGACAACGGGCACTGAAGCTTTCTTT. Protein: CASSLAGTTGTEAFF.